This entry lists 13 T cell receptor beta chains sequenced from one sample in a study of identical twins. Via MiXCR, TCRdb re-called the 5' RACE reads, giving one row per CDR3 protein. The data hold under 300,000 distinct CDR3 sequences, with approximately 7.1% observed a single time. The sample was also reused in another study, on T cells expressing NK-cell markers.

Material for sequencing was CD8+ T cells sorted from blood. The receptors shown here come from a woman aged 18-29 years in good health.

This clonotype was picked up a small number of times. V and J are TRBV25-1 and TRBJ2-2; 9 positions match TRBD1. V gave up 4 bases and J gave up 3 bases; unmatched junction bases: 6. CDR1 MGHDK and CDR2 SYGVNS come from the germline V gene. The CDR3 is made up of 16 amino acids. The CDR3 reads CASSGTGVLHTGELFF. DNA for the CDR3: TGTGCCAGCAGTGGGACAGGGGTACTTCACACCGGGGAGCTGTTTTTT. The whole variable domain, remainder taken from reference TRBV25-1 and TRBJ2-2, is EADIYQTPRYLVIGTGKKITLECSQTMGHDKMYWYQQDPGMELHLIHYSYGVNSTEKGDLSSESTVSRIRTEHFPLTLESARPSHTSQYLCASSGTGVLHTGELFFGEGSRLTVL.

This clonotype has a count of ten or more. J is TRBJ1-4 and V is TRBV7-9, with unresolved D. CDR1 and CDR2 from the germline V gene are SEHNR and FQNEAQ (reference sequence). V was pared by 0 bases and J by 0 bases, with 8 bases between. The CDR3 runs 16 residues. Here the CDR3 reads CASSLAEAATNEKLFF. The CDR3 region has the DNA TGTGCCAGCAGCTTAGCGGAGGCAGCAACTAATGAAAAACTGTTTTTT.

The chain uses TRBV27 and TRBJ2-7; D is perhaps TRBD2 (6 bases). The length of the CDR3 is 15 residues. Germline V lookup: CDR1 MNHEY, CDR2 SMNVEV (reference sequence). The V end was cut by 3 bases, the J end by 0 bases, with 12 bases between. The CDR3 DNA sequence: TGTGCCAGCAGTTTTGAGCTAGCGAGCTCCTACGAGCAGTACTTC. Protein product: CASSFELASSYEQYF.

V usage is TRBV4-3 and J usage is TRBJ2-7, with D possibly called TRBD1 or TRBD2 (5 bases each). Per the germline V gene, CDR1 is LGHNA and CDR2 is YSLEER. Deletions cut 0 bases from V and 2 bases from J, with 14 bases between. The CDR3 consists of 16 residues. CDR3 sequence (DNA): TGCGCCAGCAGCCAAGATGGATTCGGGACGCCCTACGAGCAGTACTTC. Its translation is CASSQDGFGTPYEQYF.

This chain links TRBV5-1 with TRBJ2-1; 7 bases line up with TRBD2. This CDR3 contains 15 residues. Germline CDR1 and CDR2: SGHRS and YFSETQ. J lost 5 bases, V lost 3 bases, and 8 bases had no gene match. CDR3 in DNA: TGCGCCAGCAGCTCAGAGCGGGATAGGAACAATGAGCAGTTCTTC. Translation: CASSSERDRNNEQFF.

This clonotype was counted a few times. The V call is TRBV20-1, the J call TRBJ2-7; 11 bases match TRBD2. The germline gives CDR1 DFQATT, CDR2 SNEGSKA (reference sequence). The CDR3 contains 14 residues. J was trimmed by 4 bases and V by 0 bases; bases with no gene match: 2. The CDR3, as DNA: TGCAGTGCTAGAGATTTAGCGGGAGGGTACGAGCAGTACTTC. This encodes CSARDLAGGYEQYF.

This clonotype was detected a few times. The chain couples TRBV30 to TRBJ2-5; possible D gene TRBD2, 6 bases. The germline gives CDR1 GTSNPN, CDR2 SVGIG (reference sequence). The CDR3 covers 13 residues. Trimming shortened V by 5 bases and J by 2 bases, and 12 bases separated the two germline ends. CDR3 bases: TGTGCCTGGGCGCCTAGCGTGCAAGAGACCCAGTACTTC. Its protein is CAWAPSVQETQYF.

At least ten counts were recorded for this clonotype. This chain links TRBV14 with TRBJ2-1; no clear D. The V and J ends lost 1 base and 11 bases respectively, with 6 bases between them. The CDR3 is made up of 11 amino acids. CDR1 and CDR2 (germline): SGHDN, FVKESK. CDR3 sequence reads: CASSQAGKQFF. DNA of the CDR3: TGTGCCAGCAGCCAAGCCGGCAAGCAGTTCTTC.

The chain recombines TRBV12-3 or TRBV12-4 with TRBJ2-1, with TRBD1 as a possible D gene (5 bases). The CDR3 totals 16 residues. The V and J ends lost 7 bases and 8 bases respectively, with 24 bases between them. The CDR3 region has the DNA TGTGCCAGCACCTTCTCAACTGCGACAGCACACGATGAGCAGTTCTTC. Its protein product is CASTFSTATAHDEQFF.

This clonotype was counted between two and nine times. V usage is TRBV20-1 and J usage is TRBJ2-1; a possible D gene is TRBD2 (6 bases). Looked up from germline, CDR1 is DFQATT and CDR2 is SNEGSKA (reference sequence). This CDR3 is 14 amino acids long. V was clipped by 5 bases and J by 4 bases, with 15 bases between them. For the CDR3, the DNA is TGCAGTGCTCCCGACCGGGACTTATACAATGAGCAGTTCTTC. It yields the protein CSAPDRDLYNEQFF.

This clonotype appeared a few times. The chain recombines TRBV9 with TRBJ1-1; no reliable D call. The CDR3 sequence is 15 residues long. Germline CDR1 and CDR2: SGDLS and YYNGEE. V was clipped by 0 bases and J by 1 base, with 10 bases between them. In DNA form, the CDR3 reads TGTGCCAGCAGCGTAGATAAGGAGCGGAACACTGAAGCTTTCTTT. This sequence encodes CASSVDKERNTEAFF.

This clonotype was seen at least ten times. The rearrangement uses TRBV12-5 and TRBJ1-1; D gene ambiguous. The germline CDR1 and CDR2 sequences are LGHNT and FRNRAP. V lost 6 bases to trimming and J lost 1 base, with 9 bases between them. The CDR3 is 13 amino acids. The CDR3 region has the DNA TGTGCTAGTGGCGCTCAGCAGAACACTGAAGCTTTCTTT. It encodes CASGAQQNTEAFF.

The chain combines TRBV27 with TRBJ2-5, with 7 bases lining up with TRBD2. The CDR3 loop spans 13 amino acids. J lost 5 bases, V lost 6 bases, and 6 bases had no gene match. Germline V CDR1 and CDR2: MNHEY, SMNVEV (reference sequence). The DNA of the CDR3 is TGTGCCAGCAGCCCTCTGGGGGGGGAGACCCAGTACTTC. This sequence encodes CASSPLGGETQYF.